The rows below give T cell receptor beta chains drawn from one sample of a study of shared clonotypes between healthy human individuals. Sequencing was performed with immunoSEQ multiplex PCR; in TCRdb, only in-frame clones are kept and a portion is missing. The sample yields 2 million or so clones, approximately 95% seen once. The source material was naive CD4+ T cells sorted from blood. The receptors shown here come from a man aged 18-30 years in good health. Each CDR3 is given with its conserved first and last residue. The D gene is left open where the match is weak. The size field is filled for only some rows; it gives once, few, many or a size class.

d_call,j_call,v_call,clone_size,cdr3_aa,cdr3_nt
.,TRBJ2-7,TRBV19,.,CASSIWDNSPFREQYF,TGTGCCAGTAGTATTTGGGATAACTCCCCTTTCCGCGAGCAGTACTTC
TRBD1,TRBJ2-3,TRBV30,.,CAWIVTGAGDTQYF,TGTGCCTGGATCGTGACAGGGGCCGGAGATACGCAGTATTTT
TRBD2,TRBJ2-3,TRBV11-3,.,CASSLAPGGKTDTQYF,TGTGCCAGCAGCTTAGCCCCGGGGGGGAAAACAGATACGCAGTATTTT
.,TRBJ2-7,TRBV7-2,.,CASSRPGPGSEQYF,TGTGCCAGCAGCCGTCCCGGGCCGGGCTCCGAGCAGTACTTC
.,TRBJ1-2,TRBV18,.,CASLPENGYGYTF,TGTGCCAGCTTACCGGAAAACGGCTATGGCTACACCTTC
TRBD2,TRBJ2-1,TRBV4-1,many,CASSQVGLAGVVF,TGCGCCAGCAGCCAGGTCGGACTAGCGGGAGTAGTCTTC
.,TRBJ1-2,TRBV18,.,CASSRGPSGGYTF,TGTGCCAGCTCACGGGGTCCATCTGGAGGCTACACCTTC
TRBD1,TRBJ1-6,TRBV29-1,.,CSVLVTGGLNSPLHF,TGCAGCGTTTTGGTAACAGGGGGCTTGAATTCACCCCTCCACTTT
.,TRBJ2-3,TRBV10-1,.,CASSEGGISTDTQYF,TGCGCCAGCAGTGAGGGGGGGATAAGCACAGATACGCAGTATTTT
.,TRBJ2-1,TRBV7-8,.,CASSLAGVSSYNEQFF,TGTGCCAGCAGCTTAGCTGGGGTGAGCTCCTACAATGAGCAGTTCTTC
TRBD1,TRBJ2-3,TRBV4-3,once,CASSQGQGATDTQYF,TGCGCCAGCAGCCAAGGACAGGGGGCAACAGATACGCAGTATTTT
.,TRBJ1-2,TRBV5-1,.,CASSLGQGQSGYTF,TGCGCCAGCAGTTTGGGGCAGGGGCAGAGTGGCTACACCTTC
.,TRBJ1-2,TRBV2,.,CASSEATNYGYTF,TGTGCCAGCAGCGAAGCCACCAACTATGGCTACACCTTC
TRBD1,TRBJ1-5,TRBV12-5,.,CASGRGGAGNQPQHF,TGTGCTAGTGGCCGAGGGGGCGCCGGCAATCAGCCCCAGCATTTT
TRBD1,TRBJ1-4,TRBV30,.,CAVRRQGPRSNEKLFF,TGTGCCGTACGGCGACAGGGACCTCGGTCAAATGAAAAACTGTTTTTT
TRBD1,TRBJ2-3,TRBV5-1,.,CASSSVDRFSTDTQYF,TGCGCCAGCAGCTCGGTGGACAGGTTTAGCACAGATACGCAGTATTTT
TRBD2,TRBJ2-7,TRBV5-4,.,CASSQEGLAGENEQYF,TGCGCCAGCAGCCAAGAAGGGCTAGCGGGAGAGAACGAGCAGTACTTC
.,TRBJ1-4,TRBV6-1,.,CASSEWEGGEKLFF,TGTGCCAGCAGTGAATGGGAAGGGGGGGAAAAACTGTTTTTT
TRBD1,TRBJ2-5,TRBV7-3,.,CASSRQGGETQYF,TGTGCCAGCAGCCGACAGGGTGGAGAGACCCAGTACTTC
.,TRBJ2-1,TRBV2,few,CASSDRSSYNEQFF,TGTGCCAGCAGTGACAGGAGCTCCTACAATGAGCAGTTCTTC
.,TRBJ2-3,TRBV29-1,.,CSVDLGGDTQYF,TGCAGCGTTGATCTGGGAGGAGATACGCAGTATTTT
TRBD2,TRBJ2-2,TRBV5-1,.,CASSYFADRTSINTGELFF,TGCGCCAGCAGTTATTTTGCAGACAGGACTAGCATAAACACCGGGGAGCTGTTTTTT
TRBD1,TRBJ2-7,TRBV6-5,.,CASSRGGTYEQYF,TGTGCCAGCTCCCGAGGGGGCACGTACGAGCAGTACTTC
.,TRBJ2-5,TRBV7-9,.,CASSLVVLQETQYF,TGTGCCAGCAGCTTAGTCGTCCTTCAAGAGACCCAGTACTTC
TRBD1,TRBJ1-4,TRBV5-1,.,CASSGQGSTNEKLFF,TGCGCCAGCAGCGGACAGGGGTCAACTAATGAAAAACTGTTTTTT
TRBD2,TRBJ2-7,TRBV10-3,.,CAISESRLAGGSEQYF,TGTGCCATCAGTGAGTCGCGACTAGCGGGAGGCTCCGAGCAGTACTTC
TRBD1,TRBJ1-6,TRBV6-5,few,CASNRDRGTSPLHF,TGTGCCAGCAACCGGGACAGGGGGACTTCACCCCTCCACTTT
TRBD2,TRBJ2-7,TRBV9,.,CASSVGLAEHEQYF,TGTGCCAGCAGCGTAGGGCTAGCGGAGCACGAGCAGTACTTC
.,TRBJ2-7,TRBV5-1,.,CASSFGTTQPGEQYF,TGCGCCAGCAGCTTCGGGACCACTCAACCGGGGGAGCAGTACTTC
.,TRBJ2-1,TRBV11-2,.,CASSLSYNEQFF,TGTGCCAGCAGCCTTTCCTACAATGAGCAGTTCTTC
.,TRBJ2-5,TRBV19,.,CASSIIAGGEQETQYF,TGTGCCAGTAGTATAATCGCAGGGGGGGAACAAGAGACCCAGTACTTC
.,TRBJ1-1,TRBV5-1,.,CASSLYGQGDTEAFF,TGCGCCAGCAGCTTGTACGGGCAGGGTGACACTGAAGCTTTCTTT
.,TRBJ2-7,TRBV25-1,.,CASSEGPAGEQYF,TGTGCCAGCAGTGAAGGTCCCGCGGGCGAGCAGTACTTC
.,TRBJ1-5,TRBV10-1,.,CASSEKDGSSYNQPQHF,TGCGCCAGCAGTGAAAAGGATGGAAGTTCCTACAATCAGCCCCAGCATTTT
TRBD1,TRBJ1-1,TRBV6-5,.,CASRTQGLMNTEAFF,TGTGCCAGCAGAACACAGGGGTTAATGAACACTGAAGCTTTCTTT
.,TRBJ2-1,TRBV10-3,.,CAISESNVESHNEQFF,TGTGCCATCAGTGAGTCGAACGTTGAATCCCACAATGAGCAGTTCTTC
.,TRBJ1-1,TRBV7-9,.,CASSSRDVEAFF,TGTGCCAGCAGCTCCAGGGACGTAGAAGCTTTCTTT
TRBD1,TRBJ2-5,TRBV25-1,.,CASRDRAHQETQYF,TGTGCCAGCCGGGACAGGGCCCACCAAGAGACCCAGTACTTC
.,TRBJ2-1,TRBV29-1,.,CSMEVTGHYNEQFF,TGCAGCATGGAGGTGACAGGTCACTACAATGAGCAGTTCTTC
TRBD2,TRBJ2-7,TRBV6-6,.,CASAGGEQYF,TGTGCCAGCGCGGGGGGGGAGCAGTACTTC